The 27 T cell receptor beta chains presented below share a single source sample, sequenced in a study of CD8 T cells in ankylosing spondylitis (dated 2017 in TCRdb). These TCRs' antigens remain unknown. Libraries were built with 5' RACE. Reads for this sample came from an Illumina HiSeq 2500. TCRdb took the public reads, trimmed them with fastp at Q25, ran MiXCR for clone calling and kept in-frame beta chains. Each CDR3 protein gets just one entry, which takes the most common genes and DNA from the rows behind it. The sample table shows some 840,000 distinct CDR3 sequences, and 12% are seen once. Of the sample, about 0.49% falls within the top ten clones. The research as a whole found: A TCR beta motif made up of several highly homologous amino acid variants appeared to be characteristic of blood from ankylosing spondylitis patients.

The sample comprised blood, either unsorted or a sorted T cell fraction (not recorded which). These receptor sequences come from a male donor with ankylosing spondylitis.

The chain uses TRBV5-6 and TRBJ2-3; D unresolved. The germline CDR1 and CDR2 sequences are SGHDT and YYEEEE. The V end lost 4 bases, the J end lost 0 bases, and 12 bases lay between the germline ends. This CDR3 is 15 amino acids long. CDR3 nucleotide sequence: TGTGCCAGCAGCCCGATTGGTGGTAGCACAGATACGCAGTATTTT. This sequence encodes CASSPIGGSTDTQYF.

This clonotype was seen a few times. Germline is not matched at one junction end, which may reflect a read error. This chain joins TRBV7-2 and TRBJ2-2; D is unclear. The germline CDR1 and CDR2 sequences are SGHTA and FQGNSA. CDR3 length equals 14 residues. The DNA of the CDR3 is TGTGCCAGCAGCCCTTCTAGGAACTCCGGGGAGCTGTTTTTT. Its protein is CASSPSRNSGELFF.

The rearrangement links TRBV4-3 to TRBJ2-6; 10 bases are a match to TRBD1. J gave up 2 bases and V 6 bases, and 7 bases lay outside the gene matches. Germline V gene data show CDR1 as LGHNA and CDR2 as YSLEER. This CDR3 contains 17 residues. For the CDR3, the DNA is TGCGCCAGCAGGCGGGACAGGGGTCAACCTGGGGCCAACGTCCTGACTTTC. Its protein is CASRRDRGQPGANVLTF.

The chain carries TRBV2 and TRBJ2-2; D may be TRBD2 (6 bases). The CDR3 is made up of 12 amino acids. Germline V gives CDR1 SNHLY, CDR2 FYNNEI. Deletions cut 11 bases from V and 3 bases from J, with 10 bases between. In DNA form, the CDR3 reads TGTGCCGGAGGACTACACACCGGGGAGCTGTTTTTT. Protein sequence: CAGGLHTGELFF.

V and J are TRBV5-1 and TRBJ2-3; D may correspond to TRBD1 or TRBD2 (5 bases each). The V gene's germline CDR1 is SGHRS and CDR2 YFSETQ. The CDR3 runs to 16 residues. V lost 0 bases and J lost 5, with 16 bases in between. As DNA, the CDR3 is TGCGCCAGCAGCTTGGATTGGGGGATTTTCAAAGATACGCAGTATTTT. Its protein is CASSLDWGIFKDTQYF.

A few counts support this clonotype. V usage is TRBV20-1 and J usage is TRBJ1-4; a weak D match, TRBD1 (6 bases). This CDR3 spans 14 amino acids. Germline CDR1 is DFQATT and CDR2 is SNEGSKA (reference sequence). Trimming pared 2 bases from V and 8 bases from J, leaving 15 bases between. The CDR3: CSARPQGSGEKLFF. Here the CDR3 DNA reads TGCAGTGCTAGACCACAGGGTTCAGGAGAAAAACTGTTTTTT.

In its sample, this clonotype was seen a few times. The CDR3, as DNA: TGCGCCAGCAATAGGGGGCCGAGCTCCTATAATTCACCCCTCCACTTT. This sequence encodes CASNRGPSSYNSPLHF. The rearrangement joins TRBV4-3 to TRBJ1-6; the match to TRBD1 covers 7 bases. The trim removed 7 bases at V and 0 bases at J, leaving 6 bases unmatched. The length of the CDR3 is 16 residues. Germline V lookup: CDR1 LGHNA, CDR2 YSLEER.

This clonotype was recorded a few times. This chain joins TRBV7-8 and TRBJ2-1; the match to TRBD2 covers 7 bases. V lost 5 bases, J lost 6 bases, and 1 base stayed unmatched. The germline gives CDR1 SGHVS, CDR2 FQNEAQ. This CDR3 has 12 amino acids. As DNA, the CDR3 is TGTGCCAGCAGCCGACTAGCCAATGAGCAGTTCTTC. The encoded protein is CASSRLANEQFF.

The sample holds many counts of this clonotype. The CDR3 spells CATSRERYGYTF. DNA of the CDR3: TGTGCCACCAGCAGAGAACGTTATGGCTACACCTTC. The rearrangement uses TRBV15 and TRBJ1-2; D not certain. V was cut by 0 bases and J by 5 bases, with 4 bases left in between. Germline loops: CDR1 LNHNV, CDR2 YYDKDF (reference sequence). The CDR3 spans 12 residues.

The chain joins TRBV20-1 to TRBJ1-5; D remains ambiguous. The V and J ends lost 6 bases and 0 bases respectively, with 9 bases between them. The CDR3 has 13 residues. CDR1 and CDR2 (germline): DFQATT, SNEGSKA (reference sequence). DNA for the CDR3: TGCAGTGCCCCGGAGAATAGCAATCAGCCCCAGCATTTT. Translating it yields CSAPENSNQPQHF.

The rearrangement uses TRBV7-3 and TRBJ2-5, with D possibly matching TRBD2 (5 bases). The germline V gene encodes CDR1 SGHTA and CDR2 FQGTGA. V lost 8 bases and J 0 bases, leaving 10 bases between the germline ends. This CDR3 spans 13 amino acids. The CDR3 sequence is CASREGYQETQYF. The CDR3 nucleotides are TGTGCCAGCCGCGAGGGTTACCAAGAGACCCAGTACTTC.

This sequence joins TRBV7-8 and TRBJ2-3, with D unclear. Trimming took off 5 bases at V and 2 bases at J, with 14 bases between the two ends. The CDR3 is 15 amino acids. Germline V gene lookup returns CDR1 SGHVS and CDR2 FQNEAQ. DNA of the CDR3: TGTGCCAGCAGCCAGACGTCCGGGTCCACAGATACGCAGTATTTT. It is translated as CASSQTSGSTDTQYF.

This clonotype appeared many times. V and J are TRBV5-1 and TRBJ2-7; D is ambiguous. Trimming removed 2 bases at V and 0 bases at J, with 6 bases between. The CDR3 runs to 13 residues. Germline V gene data show CDR1 as SGHRS and CDR2 as YFSETQ. The CDR3: CASSFTNSYEQYF. CDR3 nucleotides: TGCGCCAGCAGCTTTACAAACTCCTACGAGCAGTACTTC.

There are a few counts of this clonotype. The J gene is TRBJ1-4, the V gene TRBV10-3; tentatively, D is TRBD1 (6 bases). The ends were cut back, 8 bases at V and 0 bases at J, with 10 bases in the middle. CDR1 and CDR2 from the germline V gene are ENHRY and SYGVKD. The CDR3 length is 14 residues. CDR3 loop: CAIGAGATNEKLFF. CDR3 DNA sequence: TGTGCCATCGGCGCAGGGGCAACTAATGAAAAACTGTTTTTT.

V and J are TRBV20-1 and TRBJ2-3, with D tentatively TRBD2 (6 bases). Germline V gene data show CDR1 as DFQATT and CDR2 as SNEGSKA (reference sequence). V was cut by 0 bases and J by 3 bases, with 19 bases left in between. This CDR3 is built from 17 residues. CDR3 in DNA: TGCAGTGCTAGAGATGGTGGGCGGAGGGCGGGGACAGATACGCAGTATTTT. Translated, it gives CSARDGGRRAGTDTQYF.

This clonotype was picked up a small number of times. V gene TRBV20-1 combines with J gene TRBJ2-1; 14 bases align to TRBD2. There are 15 residues in the CDR3. Germline trimming cut 5 bases from V and 5 bases from J; bases unmatched to any gene: 5. Germline CDR1 reads DFQATT; CDR2 reads SNEGSKA (reference sequence). The CDR3 coding sequence is TGCAGTGCTGGGACTAGCGGGAGAGAGGACAATGAGCAGTTCTTC. Translation: CSAGTSGREDNEQFF.

This clonotype was observed a handful of times. Here the CDR3 reads CSARTSGRALNTGELFF. CDR3 nucleotide sequence: TGCAGTGCTAGGACTAGCGGGAGGGCCCTGAACACCGGGGAGCTGTTTTTT. The V call is TRBV20-1, the J call TRBJ2-2, with 14 bases that match TRBD2. Germline CDR1 DFQATT, CDR2 SNEGSKA (reference sequence). The CDR3 totals 17 residues. The ends lost 3 bases at V and 1 base at J; junction bases unmatched: 4.

This clonotype showed up just a few times. DNA for the CDR3: TGTGCCACCAGCGTGGGACTAGCGGGGACCGGGGAGCTGTTTTTT. This translates into CATSVGLAGTGELFF. This chain uses TRBV15 with TRBJ2-2; TRBD2 agrees at 13 bases. V shed 5 bases, J shed 5 bases, and the junction held 2 bases outside the gene matches. Germline CDR1 reads LNHNV; CDR2 reads YYDKDF (reference sequence). This CDR3 has 15 amino acids. Full variable domain (missing parts from reference TRBV15 and TRBJ2-2): DAMVIQNPRYQVTQFGKPVTLSCSQTLNHNVMYWYQQKSSQAPKLLFHYYDKDFNNEADTPDNFQSRRPNTSFCFLDIRSPGLGDTAMYLCATSVGLAGTGELFFGEGSRLTVL.

The CDR3 DNA sequence: TGCGCCAGCAGCCCCTTTGGGGGGCAGGGCAATCAGCCCCAGCATTTT. Its protein is CASSPFGGQGNQPQHF. This chain joins TRBV5-1 and TRBJ1-5, with a weak D call TRBD1 (6 bases). Germline values: CDR1 SGHRS, CDR2 YFSETQ. V was pared by 4 bases and J by 2 bases, with 16 bases between. The CDR3 spans 16 residues.

The rearrangement uses TRBV7-2 and TRBJ2-3; 8 bases fit TRBD1. J was trimmed by 5 bases and V by 6 bases; bases with no gene match: 10. From germline, CDR1 is SGHTA and CDR2 FQGNSA. The CDR3 spans 15 residues. The CDR3: CASSTYGTGGDTQYF. The CDR3 DNA reads TGTGCCAGCAGTACTTACGGGACAGGTGGAGATACGCAGTATTTT.

The chain carries TRBV12-3 or TRBV12-4 and TRBJ2-3, with D perhaps being TRBD1 or TRBD2 (6 bases each). V gave up 0 bases and J gave up 0 bases, with 10 bases separating them. This CDR3 has 16 residues. This CDR3 reads CASSLAGGRSTDTQYF. The CDR3 coding sequence is TGTGCCAGCAGTTTAGCGGGGGGCCGGAGCACAGATACGCAGTATTTT.

The genes are TRBV7-2 and TRBJ2-3, with D perhaps matching TRBD1 or TRBD2 (5 bases each). The CDR3 runs 15 residues. Per the germline V gene, CDR1 is SGHTA and CDR2 is FQGNSA. With 3 bases removed from V and 2 bases from J, the gap between germline ends came to 12 bases. The CDR3 coding sequence is TGTGCCAGCAGCTTTCCGGGACGTTCCACAGATACGCAGTATTTT. It codes for CASSFPGRSTDTQYF.

This clonotype was counted only a few times. The chain combines TRBV6-1 with TRBJ2-7, with 7 bases that match TRBD1. Unmatched junction bases numbered 22, after V lost 8 bases and J lost 9 bases. The CDR3 loop spans 16 amino acids. Germline assignment: CDR1 MNHNS and CDR2 SASEGT. For the CDR3, the DNA is TGTGCCAGCTCCCCACCGATTATAACACCGGGACAGAGGCAGTACTTC. Translating gives CASSPPIITPGQRQYF.

This clonotype was counted a few times. This rearrangement joins TRBV20-1 to TRBJ2-2; 7 bases are shared with TRBD2. J gave up 3 bases and V 3 bases, and 10 bases lay outside the gene matches. The CDR3 covers 16 residues. CDR1 and CDR2 (germline): DFQATT, SNEGSKA (reference sequence). CDR3 sequence reads: CSARPPSGVDTGELFF. CDR3 bases: TGCAGTGCTAGGCCCCCCAGCGGGGTCGACACCGGGGAGCTGTTTTTT.

This rearrangement joins TRBV10-3 to TRBJ2-7; unclear D gene. Deletions cut 8 bases from V and 3 bases from J, with 11 bases between. CDR3 length: 12 residues. The germline gives CDR1 ENHRY, CDR2 SYGVKD. In DNA, the CDR3 is TGTGCCATCGGCTACGGAATCTACGAGCAGTACTTC. Translation gives CAIGYGIYEQYF.

The table lists this clonotype with many counts. The chain joins TRBV7-6 to TRBJ2-1, with 9 bases matching TRBD1. In germline, CDR1 is SGHVS, CDR2 FNYEAQ. The CDR3 consists of 16 residues. Unmatched junction bases numbered 9, after V lost 5 bases and J lost 4 bases. CDR3 DNA sequence: TGTGCCAGCAGCGTTCGACAGGGGGTGGGATACAATGAGCAGTTCTTC. As protein: CASSVRQGVGYNEQFF.

The chain employs TRBV20-1 and TRBJ1-2; no firm D call. V was clipped by 1 base and J by 3 bases, with 9 bases between them. This CDR3 is 13 amino acids long. Per the germline V gene, CDR1 is DFQATT and CDR2 is SNEGSKA (reference sequence). The CDR3: CSARGGFDYGYTF. The DNA for the CDR3 is TGCAGTGCTAGAGGGGGATTTGACTATGGCTACACCTTC.